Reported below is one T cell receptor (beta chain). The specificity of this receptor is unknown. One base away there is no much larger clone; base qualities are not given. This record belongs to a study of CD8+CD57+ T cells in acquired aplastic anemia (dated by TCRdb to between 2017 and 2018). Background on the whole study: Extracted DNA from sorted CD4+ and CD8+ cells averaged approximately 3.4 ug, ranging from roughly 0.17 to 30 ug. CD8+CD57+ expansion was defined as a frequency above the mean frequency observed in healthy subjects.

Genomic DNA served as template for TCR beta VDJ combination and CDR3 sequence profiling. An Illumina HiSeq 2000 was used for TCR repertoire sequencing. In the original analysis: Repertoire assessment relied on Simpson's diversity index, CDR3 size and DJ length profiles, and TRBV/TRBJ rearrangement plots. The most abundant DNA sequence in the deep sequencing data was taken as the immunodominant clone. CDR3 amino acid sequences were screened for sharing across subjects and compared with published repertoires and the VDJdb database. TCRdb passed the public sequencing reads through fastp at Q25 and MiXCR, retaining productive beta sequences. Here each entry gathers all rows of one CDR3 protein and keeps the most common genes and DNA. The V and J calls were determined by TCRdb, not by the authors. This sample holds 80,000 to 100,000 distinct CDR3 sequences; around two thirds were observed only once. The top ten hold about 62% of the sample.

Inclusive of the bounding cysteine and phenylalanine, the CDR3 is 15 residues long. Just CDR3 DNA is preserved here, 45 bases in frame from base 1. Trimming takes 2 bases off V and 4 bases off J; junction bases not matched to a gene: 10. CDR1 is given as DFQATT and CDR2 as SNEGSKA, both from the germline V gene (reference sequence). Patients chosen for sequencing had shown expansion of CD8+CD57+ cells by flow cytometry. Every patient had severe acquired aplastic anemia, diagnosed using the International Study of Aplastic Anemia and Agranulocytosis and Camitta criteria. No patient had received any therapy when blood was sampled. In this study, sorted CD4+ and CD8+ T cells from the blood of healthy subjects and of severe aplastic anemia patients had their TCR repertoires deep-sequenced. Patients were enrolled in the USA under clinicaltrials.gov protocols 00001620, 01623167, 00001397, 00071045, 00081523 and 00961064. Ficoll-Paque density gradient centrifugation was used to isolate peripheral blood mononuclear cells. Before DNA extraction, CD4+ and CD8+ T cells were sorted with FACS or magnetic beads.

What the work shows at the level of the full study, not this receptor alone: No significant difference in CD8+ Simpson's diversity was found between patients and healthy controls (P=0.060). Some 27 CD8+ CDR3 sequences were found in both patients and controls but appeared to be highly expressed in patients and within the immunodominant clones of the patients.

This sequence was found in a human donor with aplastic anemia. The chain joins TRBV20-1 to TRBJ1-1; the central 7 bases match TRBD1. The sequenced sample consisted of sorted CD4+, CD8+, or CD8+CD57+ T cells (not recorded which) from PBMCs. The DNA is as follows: TGCAGTGCTAGACCCGGTTCGGGACAGAGCACTGAAGCTTTCTTT. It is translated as CSARPGSGQSTEAFF.